One and the same sample provided the 2 T cell receptor beta chains below, sequenced in a study of cytomegalovirus exposure and HLA in healthy donors (dated by TCRdb to 2015 to 2018). The method was the immunoSEQ multiplex PCR assay. For the multiplex PCR, a mixture combining 60 forward primers for TCR Vbeta segments and 13 reverse primers for TCR Jbeta segments was used. What TCRdb holds here is the immuneACCESS table cut down to in-frame rearrangements. Part of the clones is not present; checked against another copy, under half of the missing clones reflect an unresolved V gene, and the others are unexplained. The sample has roughly 170,000 clones on record, around 80% of them singletons. Approximately 2.3% of the sample is taken by the ten largest. Sequenced material: PBMCs. The receptors originated from a female donor in good health and CMV-seronegative.

The CDR3 region is CASSEKLTDGYTF. The DNA of the CDR3 is TGTGCCAGCAGCGAGAAACTCACAGATGGCTACACCTTC. The rearrangement uses TRBV7-9 and TRBJ1-2; no definite D call. Deletions cut 5 bases from V and 6 bases from J, with 13 bases between. CDR3 size: 13 residues. CDR1 and CDR2 from the germline V gene are SEHNR and FQNEAQ (reference sequence).

CDR3 protein: CASSSPGNNYGYTF. As DNA, the CDR3 is TGTGCCAGCAGTTCCCCGGGGAACAACTATGGCTACACCTTC. The chain recombines TRBV27 with TRBJ1-2; no firm D call. CDR3 size: 14 residues. The germline gives CDR1 MNHEY, CDR2 SMNVEV (reference sequence). V was cut by 4 bases and J by 2 bases, with 11 bases left in between.